This T cell receptor (beta chain) was recovered during a study of CD8 T cells in ankylosing spondylitis. Study findings and constraints: Both synovial fluid and blood in reactive arthritis had previously been reported to carry some motif variants. Disease-linked clones reportedly concentrated significantly in matched ankylosing spondylitis synovial fluid. What appeared characteristic of ankylosing spondylitis blood was a TCR beta motif of seven to nine highly homologous variants.

Quantitative barcoded 5'-RACE was used to prepare TCR beta libraries. TCRdb re-called the 5' RACE reads through MiXCR, storing one row per CDR3 protein. Of about 69,000 distinct CDR3 sequences in the sample, less than 6% were seen once. This clonotype was detected many times. The antigen is unknown. In germline, CDR1 is SGHRS, CDR2 YFSETQ. Trimming removed 2 bases at V and 3 bases at J, with 9 bases between. The CDR3 loop spans 13 amino acids. This receptor was taken from a male donor with ankylosing spondylitis or in good health (not recorded which). Source material: blood, either unsorted or a sorted T cell fraction (not recorded which). The genes are TRBV5-1 and TRBJ2-7; D unclear. The CDR3 reads CASSFTANYEQYF. DNA for the CDR3: TGCGCCAGCAGCTTTACAGCGAACTACGAGCAGTACTTC.